This is a list of T cell receptor beta chains from one sample in a study of T-cell memory formation after mild COVID-19. TCRdb reprocessed the 5' RACE reads via MiXCR and lists one record per CDR3 protein. This sample carries roughly 620,000 distinct CDR3 sequences, approximately 19% of them seen once, and the ten largest clones take 12%. Sequenced input: PBMCs or a T cell subset sorted from them (not recorded which). These receptors originate from an adult woman who had mild COVID-19 (a few samples of this study predate the infection). Cell type and time point are not known. CDR3s include the opening cysteine and the closing phenylalanine or tryptophan. The D gene is left open where the match is weak. Part of the rows lack a size; the others show once, few, many or a class for expanded clones.

few	TRBV4-3	-	TRBJ2-5	TGCGCCAGCAGCCAGAGAGGGGCTCTGGAAGAGACCCAGTACTTC	CASSQRGALEETQYF
-	TRBV5-1	TRBD1	TRBJ2-1	TGCGCCAGCAGCCAGAGACAGGGTTACAATGAGCAGTTCTTC	CASSQRQGYNEQFF
few	TRBV11-2	-	TRBJ2-7	TGTGCCAGCAGCTTAGTATTCTCAGAGGGTTACGAGCAGTACTTC	CASSLVFSEGYEQYF
-	TRBV7-9	TRBD2	TRBJ2-1	TGTGCCAGCAGCTCCCATCTAGCGGGGGATTACAATGAGCAGTTCTTC	CASSSHLAGDYNEQFF
-	TRBV4-3	TRBD1	TRBJ1-1	TGCGCCAGCAGCCACCGGGGACAGGGGACTGAAGCTTTCTTT	CASSHRGQGTEAFF
-	TRBV3-1	-	TRBJ2-5	TGTGCCAGCAGCCAAGATGGTTTCAGGGGCGAGACCCAGTACTTC	CASSQDGFRGETQYF
-	TRBV20-1	-	TRBJ2-3	TGCAGTGCTAGAGTAGAGGGGCCTTGGGAAACAGATACGCAGTATTTT	CSARVEGPWETDTQYF
-	TRBV12-5	-	TRBJ2-2	TGTGCTAGTCAACACACCGGGGAGCTGTTTTTT	CASQHTGELFF
few	TRBV20-1	TRBD1	TRBJ2-7	TGCAGTGCTAGGGTTACAGGGGCCTACGAGCAGTACTTC	CSARVTGAYEQYF
-	TRBV9	-	TRBJ2-7	TGTGCCAGCAGCCCGAGGGCGGGGGGGACAGGCGAGCAGTACTTC	CASSPRAGGTGEQYF
-	TRBV18	-	TRBJ2-3	TGTGCCAGCTCACCATCCTCGGGGGTTCGCACAGATACGCAGTATTTT	CASSPSSGVRTDTQYF
many	TRBV9	TRBD2	TRBJ2-1	TGTGCCAGCAGCGGGGGACTATTCTCCTACAATGAGCAGTTCTTC	CASSGGLFSYNEQFF
few	TRBV7-9	TRBD1	TRBJ1-2	TGTGCCAGCAGCCCGCGGGACAGAACCTCTAACTATGGCTACACCTTC	CASSPRDRTSNYGYTF
-	TRBV5-1	-	TRBJ2-3	TGCGCCAGCATGCGTCAGCCCGCAGATACGCAGTATTTT	CASMRQPADTQYF
few	TRBV5-1	TRBD2	TRBJ2-1	TGCGCCAGCAGCTTGGCTAGCGGAGCTGAGCAGTTCTTC	CASSLASGAEQFF
-	TRBV14	-	TRBJ2-3	TGTGCCAGCAGCCAAGAATGGGGTGGGAGAAACACAGATACGCAGTATTTT	CASSQEWGGRNTDTQYF
-	TRBV5-4	-	TRBJ2-3	TGTGCCAGCGGGGGGGGGCCAGCAGATACGCAGTATTTT	CASGGGPADTQYF
few	TRBV28	TRBD1	TRBJ2-7	TGTGCCAGTAGTCCGGGACAGGGATCCCACGAGCAGTACTTC	CASSPGQGSHEQYF
many	TRBV24-1	-	TRBJ2-3	TGTGCCACCAGTGATCCACGGGACCGCAGCACGGATACCACAGATACGCAGTATTTT	CATSDPRDRSTDTTDTQYF
-	TRBV20-1	-	TRBJ1-4	TGCAGTGCTAGAGATGTAGGCCTATCAAATGAAAAACTGTTTTTT	CSARDVGLSNEKLFF
many	TRBV29-1	-	TRBJ1-1	TGCAGCGTGAGGCAGGGCACTAACACTGAAGCTTTCTTT	CSVRQGTNTEAFF
few	TRBV6-5	-	TRBJ2-7	TGTGCCAGCAGTTACTCGGGACAACGGGGCTACGAGCAGTACTTC	CASSYSGQRGYEQYF
-	TRBV7-8	-	TRBJ2-7	TGTGCCAGCAGCCACGGAGTCAACTCCTACGAGCAGTACTTC	CASSHGVNSYEQYF
few	TRBV4-3	-	TRBJ1-1	TGCGCCAGCAGCCAAGTCGCGGGAACACTGAACACTGAAGCTTTCTTT	CASSQVAGTLNTEAFF
few	TRBV9	-	TRBJ1-5	TGTGCCAGCCTACAGCTCCCTAACCAGCCCCAGCATTTT	CASLQLPNQPQHF
many	TRBV7-9	-	TRBJ2-1	TGTGCCAGCAGCTTAGACGGCCGCTCCTACAATGAGCAGTTCTTC	CASSLDGRSYNEQFF
-	TRBV30	-	TRBJ2-1	TGTGCCTGGAGCGGCAGCGGCAATGAGCAGTTCTTC	CAWSGSGNEQFF
-	TRBV3-1	-	TRBJ2-7	TGTGCCAGCAGCCCCTTAGGAGCGGTCTACGAGCAGTACTTC	CASSPLGAVYEQYF
few	TRBV5-6	-	TRBJ1-1	TGTGCCAGCAGCCCAGGTGTCGGGGGCACTGAAGCTTTCTTT	CASSPGVGGTEAFF
few	TRBV5-1	-	TRBJ1-2	TGCGCCAGCAGCTCTTCGACAGGTACTGGCTACACCTTC	CASSSSTGTGYTF
-	TRBV6-5	-	TRBJ2-7	TGTGCCAGCAGAGCATTACCGGGACAAAACGGCTACGAGCAGTACTTC	CASRALPGQNGYEQYF
few	TRBV20-1	-	TRBJ2-5	TGCAGTGCCGTAAAAGGGACGGTGTCACGGACGGGGGCCCAGTACTTC	CSAVKGTVSRTGAQYF
many	TRBV7-2	-	TRBJ2-7	TGTGCCAGCAGCCCTGTTGGGGGCGTAAGCTCCTACGAGCAGTACTTC	CASSPVGGVSSYEQYF
-	TRBV7-9	TRBD2	TRBJ2-7	TGTGCCAGCAGCTCACTAGCGGGAGATCTCGAGCAGTACTTC	CASSSLAGDLEQYF
-	TRBV5-1	TRBD1	TRBJ2-7	TGCGCCAGCAGCCCCGACAGGGCCATCTCCTACGAGCAGTACTTC	CASSPDRAISYEQYF
few	TRBV4-1	TRBD1	TRBJ1-3	TGCGCCAGCACCCAGGGGGGAATTGGAAACACCATATATTTT	CASTQGGIGNTIYF
-	TRBV27	TRBD1	TRBJ1-2	TGTGCCAGCAGTTTAGGCCGGGACAGGGTGTACTATGGCTACACCTTC	CASSLGRDRVYYGYTF
many	TRBV3-1	TRBD2	TRBJ2-2	TGTGCCAGCAGCCAAGGACTAGCGGGCGCCACCGGGGAGCTGTTTTTT	CASSQGLAGATGELFF
few	TRBV5-5	TRBD1	TRBJ1-2	TGTGCCAGCAGCTTGGCCAGAGACAGGGTATCGGCTAACTATGGCTACACCTTC	CASSLARDRVSANYGYTF
few	TRBV12-3/TRBV12-4	-	TRBJ2-1	TGTGCCAGCAGTGTGAGACCCCAGGAGAAGTTCTTC	CASSVRPQEKFF
-	TRBV27	-	TRBJ1-1	TGTGCCAGCAGTTTATCGGGGGTTCACACTGAAGCTTTCTTT	CASSLSGVHTEAFF
few	TRBV6-5	TRBD2	TRBJ2-5	TGTGCCAGCACCGGGACTAGCCGCGGAGAGACCCAGTACTTC	CASTGTSRGETQYF
-	TRBV19	TRBD2	TRBJ2-6	TGTGCCAGTAGTTCCTTAGCGGGGGCCCTCTCTGGGGCCAACGTCCTGACTTTC	CASSSLAGALSGANVLTF
-	TRBV24-1	TRBD2	TRBJ2-1	TGTGCCACCAGTGATCCTACTAGCGGGTACAATGAGCAGTTCTTC	CATSDPTSGYNEQFF
-	TRBV29-1	TRBD1	TRBJ1-2	TGCAGCGTTGCGGACAGGGTGGGTGGCTACACCTTC	CSVADRVGGYTF
-	TRBV24-1	-	TRBJ2-1	TGTGCCACCAGTGATTTGCCCCGCTGGTGGGACAATGAGCAGTTCTTC	CATSDLPRWWDNEQFF
few	TRBV3-1	-	TRBJ2-1	TGTGCCAGCAGCCCGGGGATCGGGAGTTTCAATGAGCAGTTCTTC	CASSPGIGSFNEQFF
few	TRBV29-1	TRBD2	TRBJ2-4	TGCAGCGTAACCTGGGAGGGAGGAAACATTCAGTACTTC	CSVTWEGGNIQYF
-	TRBV29-1	TRBD1	TRBJ1-2	TGCAGCGTTGACGGGACAGGCTCTCTTGGCACCTTC	CSVDGTGSLGTF
-	TRBV29-1	-	TRBJ2-1	TGCAGCGTTGTTAAGGGGCGCAATGAGCAGTTCTTC	CSVVKGRNEQFF
few	TRBV14	-	TRBJ2-3	TGTGCCAGCAGCCAAGATATGAGCCTATCCAATACGCAGTATTTT	CASSQDMSLSNTQYF
few	TRBV7-3	TRBD1	TRBJ1-2	TGTGCCAGCAGCTCGACAGGGGCGGGCTATGGCTACACCTTC	CASSSTGAGYGYTF
-	TRBV11-2	-	TRBJ2-1	TGTGCCAGCAGCGCTTGGGGGTCCGAGTATGGTAATGAGCAGTTCTTC	CASSAWGSEYGNEQFF
-	TRBV4-1	TRBD1	TRBJ1-1	TGCGCCAGCAGCCAAGTCGTCCGCCGGGACAGGGGTGAAGCTTTCTTT	CASSQVVRRDRGEAFF
-	TRBV6-6	-	TRBJ2-6	TGTGCCAGCAGTGCTGGGGCCAACGTCCTGACTTTC	CASSAGANVLTF
-	TRBV29-1	-	TRBJ2-3	TGCAGCGTTGTTTCGACTCCAGATACGCAGTATTTT	CSVVSTPDTQYF
-	TRBV9	TRBD1	TRBJ1-1	TGTGCCAGCAGCCCCGGGGACAGCCTGAACACTGAAGCTTTCTTT	CASSPGDSLNTEAFF